This T cell receptor (beta chain) was captured by sequencing in a study of graft-versus-host responses after intestinal transplantation (dated by TCRdb to the early 2020s). Notes on the research overall: Multivisceral, liver-intestinal, or isolated intestinal transplants were received by the recipients. Every recipient was given anti-thymocyte globulin induction, followed by 2 to 3 years of maintenance tacrolimus and steroids. Bulk TCR-beta CDR3 sequencing was used to track graft-versus-host and host-versus-graft alloreactive T cell clones in the graft, circulation and bone marrow after intestinal transplantation. To identify alloreactive clones, pre-transplant mixed lymphocyte reaction products were sequenced and then compared with unstimulated pre-transplant donor and recipient T cells. A cohort of fewer than 25 intestinal transplant recipients, including one retransplant, was enrolled, and a few patients lacking pretransplant specimens were excluded. A peak of at least 4% donor T cells among recipient peripheral blood mononuclear cells was the definition used for donor T cell macrochimerism. Samples from three later patients were sequenced in-house on an Illumina MiSeq with MiXCR processing rather than by the commercial service.

Blood samples were collected up to 4 times in the first month after transplant and then at least monthly when available. The method behind the library was the immunoSEQ multiplex PCR assay. For most patients, high-throughput TCR-beta CDR3 sequencing of genomic DNA was performed by Adaptive Biotechnologies. Per the authors' processing: Adaptive's ImmunoSEQ software was the source of the TCR sequencing data for about 20 patients, while a few other patients were processed with MiXCR and VDJtools. CDR3 nucleotide sequences shared by donor and recipient were removed because the origin of these sequences could not be assigned. Alloreactive clones required at least 2-fold expansion over unstimulated cells and minimum CFSE-low frequency of 0.002% (template counts) or 0.001% (read counts). Clones were considered mappable if detected in sequenced pre-transplant spleen, lymph node, or MLR CFSE-low populations of the donor or recipient. Cumulative frequency of alloreactive clones was calculated as a percentage of all sequences weighted by copy number. TCRdb provides this immuneACCESS table in a form limited to in-frame rearrangements. Some clones are lacking; in checked studies, under half of them reflect an unresolved V gene, and why the rest are absent is not known. V and J calls and clone size are those listed in that table; D and trimming were worked out from the DNA. Across this sample there are over 80,000 clones, with 86% seen only once. The top ten hold roughly 1.4% of the sample.

Concerning this clone itself: Its antigen is currently not known. Per-nucleotide qualities are absent, and no much larger clonotype sits a single base away.

Overall study outcomes, separate from this receptor: Early after transplant, declines in HvG clones were associated with peak levels of circulating GvH clones. High GvH to HvG T cell clonal ratios were observed in the allografts of patients with donor T cell macrochimerism. GvH clones were detected in recipient bone marrow, and some of these GvH clones were observed earlier in ileal mucosa or blood, consistent with an intestinal mucosal origin. The relatively low number and heterogeneity of intestinal transplant patients limited the conclusions.

Sample: PBMCs, taken 255 days after intestinal transplant. This clonotype originated in a human patient who received an intestinal transplant, so some T cells may come from the graft donor.

The CDR3 sequence is CASSLRPTSSGETQYF. The sequence in DNA is TGTGCCAGCAGCCTCCGACCCACTAGTTCAGGGGAGACCCAGTACTTC. The chain employs TRBV9 and TRBJ2-5; the D gene may be TRBD1 or TRBD2, since each aligns over 5 bases. V is cut by 4 bases and J by 5 bases, and the space between the germline ends is 21 bases. Its CDR3 holds 16 amino acids, cysteine through phenylalanine. Just CDR3 DNA is preserved here, 48 bases in frame from base 1. The germline V gene gives CDR1 as SGDLS and CDR2 as YYNGEE. Supplemented by the reference TRBV9 and TRBJ2-5 proteins around the CDR3, the complete variable domain is DSGVTQTPKHLITATGQRVTLRCSPRSGDLSVYWYQQSLDQGLQFLIQYYNGEERAKGNILERFSAQQFPDLHSELNLSSLELGDSALYFCASSLRPTSSGETQYFGPGTRLLVL.